These 5 T cell receptor beta chains came from one sample sequenced in a study of memory CD4+ T cells and cytomegalovirus serostatus. The sort gate was single viable CD3+CD4+CD8-CD45RO+ cells for memory CD4+ T cells. This table comes from immunoSEQ multiplex PCR, and its TCRdb copy is limited to in-frame clones, with some not included. The sample gives approximately 60,000 clones, about 81% of which show up once; around 1.1% is in the top ten. Input material: memory CD4+ T cells from blood. The origin of the receptors is an adult in good health and CMV-seronegative.

This clone has ten or more counts. At the DNA level, this CDR3 is encoded by other sequences in the same sample as well. The chain couples TRBV6-5 to TRBJ2-7, with 7 positions matching TRBD1. The junction had 6 bases not matched to a gene; V was cut back by 6 bases and J by 1 base. CDR1 and CDR2 from the germline V gene are MNHEY and SVGAGI. This CDR3 region has 14 residues. CDR3 DNA sequence: TGTGCCAGCAGCCGACAGGGTGGGTCCTACGAGCAGTACTTC. Translating gives CASSRQGGSYEQYF.

This clone has just a few counts. The chain couples TRBV6-5 to TRBJ1-1, with 8 bases identical to TRBD1. The CDR3 runs 16 residues. Germline V gene sequence: CDR1 MNHEY, CDR2 SVGAGI. Trimming removed 2 bases from V and 4 bases from J; junction bases left unmatched: 9. The CDR3 DNA reads TGTGCCAGCAGTTACGGGCAGGGGGCCCAGGGCACTGAAGCTTTCTTT. Its protein product is CASSYGQGAQGTEAFF.

This clone was seen a single time. The chain is built from TRBV6-5 and TRBJ2-7; D is possibly TRBD1 (6 bases). Germline CDR1 and CDR2: MNHEY and SVGAGI. V was clipped by 5 bases and J by 3 bases, with 11 bases between them. This CDR3 spans 13 amino acids. In DNA form, the CDR3 reads TGTGCCAGCAGTCAGGGGCAGAACTACGAGCAGTACTTC. Its translation is CASSQGQNYEQYF.

The chain combines TRBV18 with TRBJ1-1; 7 positions agree with TRBD1. Trimming removed 3 bases from V and 1 base from J; junction bases left unmatched: 2. Germline assignment: CDR1 KGHSH and CDR2 LQKENI. CDR3 length: 14 amino acids. CDR3 bases: TGTGCCAGCTCACCCGGGACAGAGAACACTGAAGCTTTCTTT. Translation gives CASSPGTENTEAFF. Drawing the rest from reference TRBV18 and TRBJ1-1, the complete variable domain is NAGVMQNPRHLVRRRGQEARLRCSPMKGHSHVYWYRQLPEEGLKFMVYLQKENIIDESGMPKERFSAEFPKEGPSILRIQQVVRGDSAAYFCASSPGTENTEAFFGQGTRLTVV.

The chain uses TRBV11-3 and TRBJ2-5; D is unresolved. The V and J ends lost 0 bases and 2 bases respectively, with 10 bases between them. CDR3 length equals 15 residues. The germline gives CDR1 SGHNT, CDR2 YENEEA. DNA of the CDR3: TGTGCCAGCAGCTTAGAGGCGATTGGACAAGAGACCCAGTACTTC. Translated, it gives CASSLEAIGQETQYF. Combining the CDR3 with reference TRBV11-3 and TRBJ2-5 gives the whole variable domain EAGVVQSPRYKIIEKKQPVAFWCNPISGHNTLYWYLQNLGQGPELLIRYENEEAVDDSQLPKDRFSAERLKGVDSTLKIQPAELGDSAVYLCASSLEAIGQETQYFGPGTRLLVL.